The clone carrying this TCR beta chain was counted ten times or more. The V gene's germline CDR1 is SQVTM and CDR2 ANQGSEA. V lost 7 bases, J lost 4 bases, and 6 bases stayed unmatched. The CDR3 extends over 12 amino acids. Regions amplified from RNA transcripts were the TCR beta CDR3 regions. HTBI primers were the set used in a first-round RT-PCR of the TCR CDR3. Using its own MiXCR run on the multiplex PCR reads, TCRdb lists one record per CDR3 protein. The sample holds a few hundred thousand distinct CDR3 sequences; 15% to 18% are singletons and the top ten take 6.5% to 8%. Pregnant or lactating patients were excluded, as were those with uncontrolled infection or other autoimmune disease. This record belongs to a study of T cells in Graves' hyperthyroidism and ophthalmopathy. Background on the study: Sampling of peripheral blood happened at initial diagnosis, prior to any treatment.

The chain carries TRBV29-1 and TRBJ2-7, with 8 nucleotides matching TRBD1. The sequencing input was blood. The TCR sequence derives from a woman aged 25 to 39 with Graves' hyperthyroidism. Here the CDR3 reads CSAGQGDYEQYF. The CDR3 DNA follows: TGCAGCGCTGGACAGGGAGATTACGAGCAGTACTTC.